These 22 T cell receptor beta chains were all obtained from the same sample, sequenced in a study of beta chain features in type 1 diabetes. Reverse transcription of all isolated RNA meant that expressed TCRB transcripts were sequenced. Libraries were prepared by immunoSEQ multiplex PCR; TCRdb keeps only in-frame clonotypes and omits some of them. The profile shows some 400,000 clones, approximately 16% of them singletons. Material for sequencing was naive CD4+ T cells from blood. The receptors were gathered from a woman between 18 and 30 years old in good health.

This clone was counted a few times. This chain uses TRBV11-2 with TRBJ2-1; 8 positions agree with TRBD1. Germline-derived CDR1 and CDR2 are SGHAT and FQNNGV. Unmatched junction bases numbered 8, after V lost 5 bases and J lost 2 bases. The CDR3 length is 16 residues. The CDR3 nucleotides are TGTGCCAGCAGCCCAAGTGACAGGGGACCCTACAATGAGCAGTTCTTC. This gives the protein CASSPSDRGPYNEQFF.

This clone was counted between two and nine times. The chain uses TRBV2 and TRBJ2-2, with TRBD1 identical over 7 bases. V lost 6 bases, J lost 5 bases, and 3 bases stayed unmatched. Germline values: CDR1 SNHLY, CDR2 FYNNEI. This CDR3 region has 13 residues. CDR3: CASRLDRTGELFF. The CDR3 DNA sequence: TGTGCCAGCAGATTGGACAGGACCGGGGAGCTGTTTTTT.

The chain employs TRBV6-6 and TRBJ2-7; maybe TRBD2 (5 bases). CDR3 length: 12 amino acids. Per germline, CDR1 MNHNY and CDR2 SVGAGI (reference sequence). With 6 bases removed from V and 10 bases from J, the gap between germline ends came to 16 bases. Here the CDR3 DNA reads TGTGCCAGCAGCCAGGCGGGCACAGCTCAGTACTTC. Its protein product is CASSQAGTAQYF.

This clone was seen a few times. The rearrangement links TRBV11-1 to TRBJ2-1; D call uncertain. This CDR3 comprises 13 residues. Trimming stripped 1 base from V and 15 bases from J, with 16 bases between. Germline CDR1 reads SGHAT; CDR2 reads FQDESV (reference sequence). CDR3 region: CASSLGLVPRLFF. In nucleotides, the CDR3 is TGTGCCAGCAGCTTAGGACTGGTCCCCCGTCTGTTCTTC.

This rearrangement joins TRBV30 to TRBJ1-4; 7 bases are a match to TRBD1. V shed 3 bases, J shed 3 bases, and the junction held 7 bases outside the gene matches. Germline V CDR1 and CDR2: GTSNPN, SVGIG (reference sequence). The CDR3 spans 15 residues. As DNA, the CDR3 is TGTGCCTGGAGGTTGAGGGGGACAGCTAATGAAAAACTGTTTTTT. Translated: CAWRLRGTANEKLFF.

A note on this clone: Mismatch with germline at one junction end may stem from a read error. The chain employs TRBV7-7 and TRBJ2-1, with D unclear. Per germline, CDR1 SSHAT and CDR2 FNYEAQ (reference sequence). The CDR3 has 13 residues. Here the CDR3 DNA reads TGTGCTAGCAGCTCCTTACCCCAGACTCAGCAGTTCTTC. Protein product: CASSSLPQTQQFF.

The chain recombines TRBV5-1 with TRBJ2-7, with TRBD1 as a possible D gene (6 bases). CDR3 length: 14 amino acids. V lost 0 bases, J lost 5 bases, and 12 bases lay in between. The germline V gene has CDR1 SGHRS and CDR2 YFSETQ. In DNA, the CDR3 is TGCGCCAGCAGCTTGGCGGCAGGGGACAACGAGCAGTACTTC. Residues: CASSLAAGDNEQYF.

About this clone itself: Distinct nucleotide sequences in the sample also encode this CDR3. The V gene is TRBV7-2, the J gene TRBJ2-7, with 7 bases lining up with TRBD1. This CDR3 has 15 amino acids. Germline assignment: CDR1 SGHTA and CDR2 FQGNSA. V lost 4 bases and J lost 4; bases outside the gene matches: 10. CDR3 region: CASSSNRGYSYEQYF. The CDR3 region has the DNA TGTGCCAGCAGCTCGAACAGGGGATACTCGTACGAGCAGTACTTC.

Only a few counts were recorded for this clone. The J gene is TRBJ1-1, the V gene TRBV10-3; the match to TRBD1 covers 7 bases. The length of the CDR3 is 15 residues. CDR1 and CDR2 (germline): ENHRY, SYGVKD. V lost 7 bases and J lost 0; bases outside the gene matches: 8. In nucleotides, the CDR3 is TGTGCCATCAAATCCGGGACAGCGTTGAACACTGAAGCTTTCTTT. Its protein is CAIKSGTALNTEAFF.

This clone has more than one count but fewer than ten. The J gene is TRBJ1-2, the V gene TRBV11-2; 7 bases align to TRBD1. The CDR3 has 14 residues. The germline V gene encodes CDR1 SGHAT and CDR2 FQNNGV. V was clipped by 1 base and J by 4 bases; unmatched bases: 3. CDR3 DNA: TGTGCCAGCAGCTTAGTTTACAGGGGCTATGGCTACACCTTC. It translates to CASSLVYRGYGYTF.

CDR3 loop: CASSQDRGGYGYTF. The DNA of the CDR3 is TGCGCCAGCAGCCAAGATCGAGGGGGCTATGGCTACACCTTC. This chain connects TRBV4-3 to TRBJ1-2; weak D call: TRBD1 (6 bases). Between the trimmed V and J ends, which lost 0 bases and 4 bases, there was a span of 9 bases. The CDR3 contains 14 residues. Per the germline V gene, CDR1 is LGHNA and CDR2 is YSLEER.

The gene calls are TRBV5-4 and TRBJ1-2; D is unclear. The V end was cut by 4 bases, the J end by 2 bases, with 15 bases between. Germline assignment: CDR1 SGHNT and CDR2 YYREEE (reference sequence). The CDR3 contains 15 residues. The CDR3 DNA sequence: TGTGCCAGCAGCATAAACCAGATCCCAAACTATGGCTACACCTTC. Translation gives CASSINQIPNYGYTF.

The CDR3 loop reads CASSPPAYNEQFF. The CDR3, as DNA: TGTGCCAGCAGCCCCCCCGCCTACAATGAGCAGTTCTTC. This sequence joins TRBV28 and TRBJ2-1; unclear D gene. CDR3 length: 13 amino acids. Germline CDR1 and CDR2: MDHEN and SYDVKM. V was shortened by 6 bases and J by 2 bases, with 8 bases between the two germline ends. Filled out from reference TRBV28 and TRBJ2-1, the complete variable domain reads DVKVTQSSRYLVKRTGEKVFLECVQDMDHENMFWYRQDPGLGLRLIYFSYDVKMKEKGDIPEGYSVSREKKERFSLILESASTNQTSMYLCASSPPAYNEQFFGPGTRLTVL.

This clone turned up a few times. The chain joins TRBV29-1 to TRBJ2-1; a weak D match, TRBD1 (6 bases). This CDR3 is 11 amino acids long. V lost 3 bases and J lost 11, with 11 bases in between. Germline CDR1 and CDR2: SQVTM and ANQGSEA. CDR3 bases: TGCAGCGTTGAGAAGCAGGGGCAGCAGTTCTTC. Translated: CSVEKQGQQFF.

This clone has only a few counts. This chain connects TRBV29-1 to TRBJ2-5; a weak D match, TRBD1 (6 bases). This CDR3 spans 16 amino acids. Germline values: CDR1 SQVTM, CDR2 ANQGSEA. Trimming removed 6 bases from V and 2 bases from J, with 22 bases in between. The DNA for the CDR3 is TGCAGCGTAGAAAAGCTATTGCTCAGGGGTCAAGAGACCCAGTACTTC. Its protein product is CSVEKLLLRGQETQYF.

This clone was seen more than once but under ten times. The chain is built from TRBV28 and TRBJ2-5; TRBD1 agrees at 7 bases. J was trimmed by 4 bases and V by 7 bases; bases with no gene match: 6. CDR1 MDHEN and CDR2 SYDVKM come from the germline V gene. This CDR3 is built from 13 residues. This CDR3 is CASKEGAGETQYF. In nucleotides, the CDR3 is TGTGCCAGCAAAGAGGGGGCAGGAGAGACCCAGTACTTC.

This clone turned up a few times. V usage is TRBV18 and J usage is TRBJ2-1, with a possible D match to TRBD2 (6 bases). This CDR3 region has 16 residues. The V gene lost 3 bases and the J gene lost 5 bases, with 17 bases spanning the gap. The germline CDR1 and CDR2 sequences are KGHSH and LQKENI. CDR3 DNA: TGTGCCAGCTCACCTCTAGAGAACTTAGCGGACAATGAGCAGTTCTTC. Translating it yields CASSPLENLADNEQFF.

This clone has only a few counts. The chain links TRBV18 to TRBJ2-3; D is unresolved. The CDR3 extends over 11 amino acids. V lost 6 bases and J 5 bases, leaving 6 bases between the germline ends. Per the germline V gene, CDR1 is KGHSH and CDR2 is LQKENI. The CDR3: CASSPGDTQYF. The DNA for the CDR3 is TGTGCCAGCTCCCCGGGAGATACGCAGTATTTT.

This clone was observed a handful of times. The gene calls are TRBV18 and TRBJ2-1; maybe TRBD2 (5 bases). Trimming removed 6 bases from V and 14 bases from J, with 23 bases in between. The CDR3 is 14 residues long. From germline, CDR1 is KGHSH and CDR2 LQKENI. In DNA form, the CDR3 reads TGTGCCAGCTCGGATCATGAGGGAAGTATGTCGAAGTTCTTC. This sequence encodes CASSDHEGSMSKFF.

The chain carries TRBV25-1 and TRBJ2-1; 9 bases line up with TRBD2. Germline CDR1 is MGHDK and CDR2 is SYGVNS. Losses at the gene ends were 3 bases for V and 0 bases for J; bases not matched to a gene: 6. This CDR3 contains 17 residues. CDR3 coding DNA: TGTGCCAGCAGTGATCTGGCGGGAGGGAGCTCCTACAATGAGCAGTTCTTC. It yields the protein CASSDLAGGSSYNEQFF. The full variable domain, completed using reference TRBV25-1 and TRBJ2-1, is EADIYQTPRYLVIGTGKKITLECSQTMGHDKMYWYQQDPGMELHLIHYSYGVNSTEKGDLSSESTVSRIRTEHFPLTLESARPSHTSQYLCASSDLAGGSSYNEQFFGPGTRLTVL.

The CDR3 coding sequence is TGTGCCAGCAGGAACTCAGAGGCGAGACGCACTGAAGCTTTCTTT. Its translation is CASRNSEARRTEAFF. The V gene is TRBV2, the J gene TRBJ1-1; D is unresolved. The V and J ends lost 6 bases and 4 bases respectively, with 18 bases between them. Germline CDR1 reads SNHLY; CDR2 reads FYNNEI. This CDR3 has 15 amino acids.

CDR3 DNA: TGTGCCTGGGCAGGAAGTCGAAATGAAAAACTGTTTTTT. Encoded protein: CAWAGSRNEKLFF. The V and J genes are TRBV30 and TRBJ1-4; no clear D gene. CDR1 is GTSNPN and CDR2 is SVGIG in the germline V gene (reference sequence). This CDR3 spans 13 amino acids. Trimming removed 5 bases at V and 5 bases at J, with 12 bases between.